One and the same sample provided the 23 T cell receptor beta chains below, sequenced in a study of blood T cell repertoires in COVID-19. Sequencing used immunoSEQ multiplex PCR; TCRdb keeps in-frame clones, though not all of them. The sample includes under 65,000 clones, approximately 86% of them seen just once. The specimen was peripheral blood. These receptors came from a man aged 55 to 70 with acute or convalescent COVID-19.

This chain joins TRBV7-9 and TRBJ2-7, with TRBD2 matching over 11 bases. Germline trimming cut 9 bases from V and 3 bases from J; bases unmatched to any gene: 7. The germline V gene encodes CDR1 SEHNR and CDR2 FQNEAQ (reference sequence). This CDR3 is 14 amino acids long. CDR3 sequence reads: CARAAGTSGYEQYF. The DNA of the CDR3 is TGTGCCAGGGCAGCCGGGACTAGCGGCTACGAGCAGTACTTC. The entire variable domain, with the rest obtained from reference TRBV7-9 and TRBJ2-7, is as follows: DTGVSQNPRHKITKRGQNVTFRCDPISEHNRLYWYRQTLGQGPEFLTYFQNEAQLEKSRLLSDRFSAERPKGSFSTLEIQRTEQGDSAMYLCARAAGTSGYEQYFGPGTRLTVT.

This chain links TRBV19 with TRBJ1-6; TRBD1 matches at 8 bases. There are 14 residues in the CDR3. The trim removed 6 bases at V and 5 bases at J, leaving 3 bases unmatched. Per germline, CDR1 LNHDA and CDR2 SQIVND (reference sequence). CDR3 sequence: CASSTGQDNSPLHF. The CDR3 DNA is TGTGCCAGTAGCACGGGACAGGATAATTCACCCCTCCACTTT.

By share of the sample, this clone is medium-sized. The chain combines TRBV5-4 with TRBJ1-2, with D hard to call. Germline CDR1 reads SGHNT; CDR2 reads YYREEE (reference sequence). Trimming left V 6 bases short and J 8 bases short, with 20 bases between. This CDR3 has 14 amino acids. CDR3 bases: TGTGCCAGCACCATAGGAGGCCCAAAAGGAGGCTACACCTTC. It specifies CASTIGGPKGGYTF.

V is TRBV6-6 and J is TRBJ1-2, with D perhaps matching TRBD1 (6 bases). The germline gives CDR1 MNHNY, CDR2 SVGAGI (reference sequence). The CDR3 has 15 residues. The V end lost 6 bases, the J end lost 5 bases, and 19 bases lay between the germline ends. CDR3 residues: CASSARQDLEYGYTF. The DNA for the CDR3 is TGTGCCAGCAGCGCCCGACAGGATTTAGAGTATGGCTACACCTTC.

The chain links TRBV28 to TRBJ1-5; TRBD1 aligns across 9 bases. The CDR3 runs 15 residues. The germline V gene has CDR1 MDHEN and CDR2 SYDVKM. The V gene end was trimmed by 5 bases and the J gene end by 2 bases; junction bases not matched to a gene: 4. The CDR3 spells CASSQGQGGNQPQHF. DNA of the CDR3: TGTGCCAGCAGTCAGGGACAGGGCGGCAATCAGCCCCAGCATTTT. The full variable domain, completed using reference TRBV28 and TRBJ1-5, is DVKVTQSSRYLVKRTGEKVFLECVQDMDHENMFWYRQDPGLGLRLIYFSYDVKMKEKGDIPEGYSVSREKKERFSLILESASTNQTSMYLCASSQGQGGNQPQHFGDGTRLSIL.

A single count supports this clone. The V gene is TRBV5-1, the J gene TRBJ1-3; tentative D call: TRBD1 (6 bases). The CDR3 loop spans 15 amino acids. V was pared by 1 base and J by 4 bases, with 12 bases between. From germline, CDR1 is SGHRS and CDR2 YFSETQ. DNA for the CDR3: TGCGCCAGCAGCTTGTCGACAGGCAAGGGAAACACCATATATTTT. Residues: CASSLSTGKGNTIYF.

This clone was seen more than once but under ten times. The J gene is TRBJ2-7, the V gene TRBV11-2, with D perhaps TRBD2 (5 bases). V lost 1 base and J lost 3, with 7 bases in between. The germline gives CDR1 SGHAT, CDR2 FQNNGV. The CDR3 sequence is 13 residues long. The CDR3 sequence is CASSLGTHYEQYF. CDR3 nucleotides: TGTGCCAGCAGCTTAGGGACTCACTACGAGCAGTACTTC.

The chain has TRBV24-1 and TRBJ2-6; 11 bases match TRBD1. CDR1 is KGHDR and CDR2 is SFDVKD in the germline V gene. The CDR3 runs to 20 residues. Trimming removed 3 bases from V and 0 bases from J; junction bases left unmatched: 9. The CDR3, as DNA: TGTGCCACCAGTGATCCCCGACCGGGGACAGGGGGCTCTGGGGCCAACGTCCTGACTTTC. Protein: CATSDPRPGTGGSGANVLTF.

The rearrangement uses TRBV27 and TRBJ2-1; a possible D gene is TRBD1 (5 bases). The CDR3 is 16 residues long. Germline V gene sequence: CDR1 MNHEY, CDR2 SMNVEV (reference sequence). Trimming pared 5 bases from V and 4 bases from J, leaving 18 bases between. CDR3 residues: CASSPRTTAFYNEQFF. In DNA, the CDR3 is TGTGCCAGCAGTCCCCGGACAACCGCGTTTTACAATGAGCAGTTCTTC.

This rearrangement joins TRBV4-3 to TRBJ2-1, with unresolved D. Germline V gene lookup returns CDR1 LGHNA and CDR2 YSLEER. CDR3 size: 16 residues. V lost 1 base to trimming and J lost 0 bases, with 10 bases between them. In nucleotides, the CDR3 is TGCGCCAGCAGCCAAGGAGCTCTGAGCTCCTACAATGAGCAGTTCTTC. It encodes CASSQGALSSYNEQFF.

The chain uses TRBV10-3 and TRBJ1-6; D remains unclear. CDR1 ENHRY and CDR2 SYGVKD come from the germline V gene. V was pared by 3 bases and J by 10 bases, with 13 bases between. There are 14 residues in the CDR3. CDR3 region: CAISDYEVSSPLHF. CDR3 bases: TGTGCCATCAGTGATTACGAAGTAAGCTCACCCCTCCACTTT.

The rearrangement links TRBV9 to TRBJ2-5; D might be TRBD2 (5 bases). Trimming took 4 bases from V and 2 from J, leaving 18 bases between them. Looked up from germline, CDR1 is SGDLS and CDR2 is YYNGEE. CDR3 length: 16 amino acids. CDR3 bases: TGTGCCAGCAGCCCCGGCGGGCAGGTGATACAAGAGACCCAGTACTTC. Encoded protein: CASSPGGQVIQETQYF. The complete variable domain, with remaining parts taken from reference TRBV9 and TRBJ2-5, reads DSGVTQTPKHLITATGQRVTLRCSPRSGDLSVYWYQQSLDQGLQFLIQYYNGEERAKGNILERFSAQQFPDLHSELNLSSLELGDSALYFCASSPGGQVIQETQYFGPGTRLLVL.

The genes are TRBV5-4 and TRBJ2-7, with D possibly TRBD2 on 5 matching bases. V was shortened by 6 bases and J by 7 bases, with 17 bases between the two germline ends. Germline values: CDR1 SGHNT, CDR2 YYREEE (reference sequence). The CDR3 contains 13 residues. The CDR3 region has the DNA TGTGCCAGCAATAAGGACGTATCGGGAGAGCAGTACTTC. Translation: CASNKDVSGEQYF.

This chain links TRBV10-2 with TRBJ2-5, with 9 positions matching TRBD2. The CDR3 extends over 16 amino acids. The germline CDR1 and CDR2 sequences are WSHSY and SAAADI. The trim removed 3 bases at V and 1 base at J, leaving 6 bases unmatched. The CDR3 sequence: CASSDTRLAVQETQYF. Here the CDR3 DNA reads TGCGCCAGCAGTGACACGAGACTAGCGGTCCAAGAGACCCAGTACTTC.

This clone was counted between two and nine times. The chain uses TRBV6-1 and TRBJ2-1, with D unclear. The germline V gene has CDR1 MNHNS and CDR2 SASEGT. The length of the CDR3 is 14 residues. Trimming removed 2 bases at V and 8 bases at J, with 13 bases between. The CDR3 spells CASSERQVRDEQFF. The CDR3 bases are TGTGCCAGCAGTGAAAGGCAGGTAAGAGATGAGCAGTTCTTC.

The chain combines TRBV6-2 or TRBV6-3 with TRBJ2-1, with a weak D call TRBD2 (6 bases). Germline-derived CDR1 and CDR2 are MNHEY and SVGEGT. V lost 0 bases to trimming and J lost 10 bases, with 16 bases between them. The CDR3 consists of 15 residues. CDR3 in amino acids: CASSYSLPGVGEQFF. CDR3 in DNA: TGTGCCAGCAGTTACTCGCTTCCGGGAGTGGGGGAGCAGTTCTTC.

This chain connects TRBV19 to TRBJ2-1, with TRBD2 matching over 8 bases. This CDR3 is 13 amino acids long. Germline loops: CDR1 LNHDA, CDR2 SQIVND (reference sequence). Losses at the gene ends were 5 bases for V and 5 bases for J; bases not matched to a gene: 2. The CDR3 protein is CASSERGNNEQFF. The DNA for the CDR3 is TGTGCCAGTAGTGAGCGGGGGAACAATGAGCAGTTCTTC.

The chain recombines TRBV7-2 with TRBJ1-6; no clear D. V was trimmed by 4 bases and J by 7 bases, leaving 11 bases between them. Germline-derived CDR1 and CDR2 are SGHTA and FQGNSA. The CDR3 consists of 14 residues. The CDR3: CASSSVGRNSPLHF. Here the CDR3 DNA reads TGTGCCAGCAGCTCCGTCGGGAGGAATTCACCCCTCCACTTT.

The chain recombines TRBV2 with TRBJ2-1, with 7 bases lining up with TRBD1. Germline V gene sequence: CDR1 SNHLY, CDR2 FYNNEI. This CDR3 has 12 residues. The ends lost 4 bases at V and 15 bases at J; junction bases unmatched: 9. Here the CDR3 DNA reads TGTGCCAGCAGTGGACAGGGTCCTCCAACGTTCTTC. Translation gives CASSGQGPPTFF.

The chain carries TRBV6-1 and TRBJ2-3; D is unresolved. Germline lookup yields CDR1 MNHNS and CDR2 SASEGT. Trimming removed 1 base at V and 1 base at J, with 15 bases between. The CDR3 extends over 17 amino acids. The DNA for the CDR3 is TGTGCCAGCAGTGAAGTTTCTTACGGTGGAGGCACAGATACGCAGTATTTT. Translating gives CASSEVSYGGGTDTQYF.

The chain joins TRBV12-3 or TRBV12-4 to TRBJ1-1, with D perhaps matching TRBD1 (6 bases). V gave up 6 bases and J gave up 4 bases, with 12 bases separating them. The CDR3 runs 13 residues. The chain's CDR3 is CASSYTGPTEAFF. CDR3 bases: TGTGCCAGCAGCTACACAGGGCCCACTGAAGCTTTCTTT.

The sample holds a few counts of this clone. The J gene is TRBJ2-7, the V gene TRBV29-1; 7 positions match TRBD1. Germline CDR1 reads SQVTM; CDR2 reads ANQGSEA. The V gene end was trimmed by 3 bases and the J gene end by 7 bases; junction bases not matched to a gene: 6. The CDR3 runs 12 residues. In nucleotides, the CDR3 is TGCAGCGTTGACAAAGGGACAGATGAGCAGTACTTC. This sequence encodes CSVDKGTDEQYF.

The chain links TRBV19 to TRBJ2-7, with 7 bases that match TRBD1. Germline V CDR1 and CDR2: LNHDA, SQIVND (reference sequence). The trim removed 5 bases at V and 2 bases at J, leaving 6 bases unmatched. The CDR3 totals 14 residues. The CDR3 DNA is TGTGCCAGTAGTGACGGACAGGTTACCTACGAGCAGTACTTC. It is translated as CASSDGQVTYEQYF.